Listed here are 14 T cell receptor beta chains from one sample, sequenced in a study of shared clonotypes between healthy human individuals. Data came from immunoSEQ multiplex PCR; TCRdb stores just in-frame clones and leaves some out. The sample contains roughly 550,000 clones, nearly 97% of which appear only once. Only CD45RO-negative cells positively selected for CCR7 counted as naive CD8 cells, so terminally differentiated effector memory CD45RA+ cells were excluded. The sequencing input was naive CD8+ T cells sorted from blood. The source is a woman aged 25 to 39 in good health.

A remark on this clone: The sample contains more than one DNA sequence encoding this CDR3. The V gene is TRBV5-1, the J gene TRBJ2-7, with no clear D. Looked up from germline, CDR1 is SGHRS and CDR2 is YFSETQ. With 0 bases removed from V and 3 bases from J, the gap between germline ends came to 1 base. This CDR3 has 11 amino acids. The CDR3 region is CASSLGYEQYF. The CDR3 nucleotides are TGCGCCAGCAGCTTGGGCTACGAGCAGTACTTC.

Comments on this clone: One end of the junction fails to match germline, which may point to a read error. The CDR3 DNA reads TGTGCCAGCAGCTCGGACACAGGCCCTGCCGAGCAGTGCTTC. This codes for CASSSDTGPAEQCF. This rearrangement joins TRBV11-2 to TRBJ2-7; D is possibly TRBD1 (5 bases). There are 14 residues in the CDR3. Germline CDR1 is SGHAT and CDR2 is FQNNGV.

This clone was found once. The chain recombines TRBV28 with TRBJ2-3; no clear D gene. CDR1 and CDR2 from the germline V gene are MDHEN and SYDVKM. CDR3 length equals 17 residues. V dropped 2 bases and J dropped 5 bases, with 20 bases sitting between them. The CDR3 DNA is TGTGCCAGCAGTTTAGGTATCGTGCTGGGCCCCGAAGATACGCAGTATTTT. This codes for CASSLGIVLGPEDTQYF.

The V gene is TRBV28, the J gene TRBJ2-7; tentative D call: TRBD1 (5 bases). CDR1 is MDHEN and CDR2 is SYDVKM in the germline V gene. This CDR3 is 13 amino acids long. V lost 6 bases, J lost 7 bases, and 16 bases lay in between. CDR3 region: CASRQEYISEQYF. The CDR3 nucleotides read TGTGCCAGCAGACAGGAGTATATTTCAGAGCAGTACTTC.

The rearrangement links TRBV4-1 to TRBJ2-7; D may match TRBD1 or TRBD2 (5 bases each). The ends were cut back, 1 base at V and 0 bases at J, with 7 bases in the middle. CDR3 length: 14 residues. CDR1 and CDR2 (germline): MGHRA, YSYEKL. CDR3 sequence: CASSQGGDSYEQYF. CDR3 sequence (DNA): TGCGCCAGCAGCCAAGGAGGGGACTCCTACGAGCAGTACTTC.

The chain couples TRBV4-2 to TRBJ2-2; D remains ambiguous. The germline V gene encodes CDR1 LGHNA and CDR2 YNFKEQ. The ends were cut back, 0 bases at V and 4 bases at J, with 3 bases in the middle. The CDR3 has 13 residues. The CDR3 DNA sequence: TGTGCCAGCAGCCAAGACGCCACCGGGGAGCTGTTTTTT. It codes for CASSQDATGELFF.

Written as DNA, the CDR3 is TGTGCCAGCAGCCTAGCGGGACTAGCCAAAAACATTCAGTACTTC. It codes for CASSLAGLAKNIQYF. J is TRBJ2-4 and V is TRBV5-4, with 9 nucleotides matching TRBD2. This CDR3 contains 15 residues. Germline lookup yields CDR1 SGHNT and CDR2 YYREEE (reference sequence). V was pared by 4 bases and J by 0 bases, with 2 bases of the junction left unmatched.

This chain links TRBV29-1 with TRBJ2-5, with TRBD2 identical over 10 bases. The end of the DNA is better explained by TRBJ2-7, so the J call may be wrong. Germline CDR1 SQVTM, CDR2 ANQGSEA. CDR3 length: 16 amino acids. CDR3 loop: CSVVGALAGASYEQYF. The CDR3 DNA reads as TGCAGCGTTGTGGGGGCGCTAGCGGGGGCCTCCTACGAGCAGTACTTC.

This chain joins TRBV10-1 and TRBJ2-5; TRBD1 aligns across 10 bases. After removal of 2 bases from V and 5 bases from J, the junction contained 8 bases not matched to a gene. The CDR3 consists of 16 residues. CDR1 and CDR2 (germline): WNHNN, SYGVQD (reference sequence). As DNA, the CDR3 is TGCGCCAGCAGTGAGGCCGGGACAGGGGCTTTGGAGACCCAGTACTTC. Translated: CASSEAGTGALETQYF.

This chain uses TRBV7-9 with TRBJ1-5; D might be TRBD1 (6 bases). Deletions cut 5 bases from V and 2 bases from J, with 13 bases between. The CDR3 loop spans 15 amino acids. CDR1 is SEHNR and CDR2 is FQNEAQ in the germline V gene (reference sequence). The CDR3 loop is CASSPQGVGNQPQHF. CDR3 coding DNA: TGTGCCAGCAGCCCACAGGGTGTAGGCAATCAGCCCCAGCATTTT. Drawing the rest from reference TRBV7-9 and TRBJ1-5, the complete variable domain is DTGVSQNPRHKITKRGQNVTFRCDPISEHNRLYWYRQTLGQGPEFLTYFQNEAQLEKSRLLSDRFSAERPKGSFSTLEIQRTEQGDSAMYLCASSPQGVGNQPQHFGDGTRLSIL.

This chain links TRBV27 with TRBJ2-1, with 7 bases identical to TRBD2. The V segment lost 5 bases and the J segment 6 bases; nucleotides outside the gene matches: 13. The CDR3 has 16 amino acids. The germline gives CDR1 MNHEY, CDR2 SMNVEV (reference sequence). The CDR3 region is CASSPEPAGVLNEQFF. In nucleotides, the CDR3 is TGTGCCAGCAGTCCCGAGCCGGCGGGGGTCCTCAATGAGCAGTTCTTC.

This chain connects TRBV27 to TRBJ2-7; 11 bases are a match to TRBD1. Germline V gene sequence: CDR1 MNHEY, CDR2 SMNVEV (reference sequence). The V segment lost 5 bases and the J segment 5 bases; nucleotides outside the gene matches: 5. This CDR3 region has 14 residues. In DNA form, the CDR3 reads TGTGCCAGCAGTCGATTGGGACAGGGGGACGAGCAGTACTTC. It yields the protein CASSRLGQGDEQYF.

V and J are TRBV28 and TRBJ2-5, with TRBD2 matching 8 bases. Looked up from germline, CDR1 is MDHEN and CDR2 is SYDVKM. There are 15 residues in the CDR3. The ends lost 6 bases at V and 2 bases at J; junction bases unmatched: 8. The CDR3 reads CASSRSGATQETQYF. The CDR3 DNA reads TGTGCCAGCAGCCGTAGCGGGGCCACTCAAGAGACCCAGTACTTC.

The genes are TRBV27 and TRBJ2-7, with 7 positions matching TRBD1. V trimming: 5 bases; J trimming: 7 bases; junction bases outside the gene matches: 2. CDR3 length: 11 residues. Germline CDR1 reads MNHEY; CDR2 reads SMNVEV (reference sequence). This chain's CDR3 is CASSATGEQYF. The CDR3 coding sequence is TGTGCCAGCAGTGCGACAGGGGAGCAGTACTTC.